Each of the 3 T cell receptor beta chains below was sequenced from the same sample in a study of T-cell memory formation after mild COVID-19. TCRdb fed the 5' RACE reads into MiXCR, producing one record per CDR3 protein. The sample shows under 350,000 distinct CDR3 sequences, about 17% of them seen only once. The sample taken for sequencing was PBMCs or a T cell subset sorted from them (not recorded which). The receptors come from a man between 18 and 35 years old who had mild COVID-19 (a few samples of this study predate the infection). Cell type and time point are not known.

This clonotype was detected a few times. The genes are TRBV27 and TRBJ1-5; D call uncertain. The germline V gene has CDR1 MNHEY and CDR2 SMNVEV (reference sequence). The ends were cut back, 6 bases at V and 0 bases at J, with 12 bases in the middle. The CDR3 runs to 15 residues. This CDR3 is CASRIGLTSNQPQHF. The CDR3 region has the DNA TGTGCCAGCAGGATAGGACTGACTAGCAATCAGCCCCAGCATTTT.

This clonotype was counted between two and nine times. The rearrangement links TRBV25-1 to TRBJ2-7; 10 bases agree with TRBD2. The germline V gene has CDR1 MGHDK and CDR2 SYGVNS. This CDR3 comprises 14 residues. V was pared by 6 bases and J by 9 bases, with 11 bases of the junction left unmatched. CDR3 DNA sequence: TGTGCCAGCAGCGCCGGGACTAGCGTCGATGGGCAGTACTTC. Translation: CASSAGTSVDGQYF.

This chain links TRBV7-9 with TRBJ1-1; D not certain. The germline gives CDR1 SEHNR, CDR2 FQNEAQ (reference sequence). This CDR3 spans 16 amino acids. Trimming took off 5 bases at V and 0 bases at J, with 16 bases between the two ends. The chain's CDR3 is CASSPPAIGLNTEAFF. The CDR3 DNA follows: TGTGCCAGCAGCCCCCCGGCCATTGGGCTGAACACTGAAGCTTTCTTT.